This T cell receptor beta chain was sequenced in a study of blood T cell repertoires in COVID-19 (dated by TCRdb to 2018 to 2021). Concerning the study at large: Samples from collaborators originated in the United States, Italy and Spain and spanned both the acute and convalescent phases of COVID-19. The prospective study material was composed of cDNA or gDNA derived from T cells, B-cell-depleted T cells, or PBMCs. The dataset comprised deeply sampled blood TCRbeta repertoires from subjects exposed to, actively infected with, or recovered from COVID-19. The repertoires were released in a freely available public database meant as a resource for research on the immune response to SARS-CoV-2. The samples were drawn from two sources: the first 160 participants of the ongoing ImmuneRACE study, and 1,254 subjects contributed by 6 global collaborators. A de-identified subject ID, COVID-19 status, age in years and sex were almost always included in the sample metadata. Where available, HLA class I and class II types were taken from metadata supplied by the sample provider and were not determined by assay-based typing. Study-wide conclusions, independent of this receptor: Clinical and demographic metadata were provided uncurated, with the amount varying by source and participant.

TCRbeta CDR3 regions were amplified from genomic DNA using the immunoSEQ Assay, a bias-controlled multiplex PCR. The study's own analysis went as follows. The number of nucleated cells in each sample was estimated from the amplification of reference gene primers within the assay. To quantify the absolute abundance of each unique TCRbeta CDR3 rearrangement, sequence reads were collapsed and filtered. For each sample, productive Simpson clonality was calculated as the square root of Simpson's diversity index over productive rearrangements. Here the immuneACCESS table is served through TCRdb, limited to in-frame sequences with V and J called. Missing clones are a known gap in these copies; in checked studies unresolved V genes cover under half, and the rest lacks a known reason. For V, J and clone size, that table is used; D and trimming come from the DNA. Here the sample has about 97,000 clones; about 89% occur a single time. Approximately 10% of the sample goes to the ten largest clones.

On this clone: The antigen it recognizes is unknown. One base away there is no much larger clone; base qualities are not given.

The germline ends are 17 bases apart after V is trimmed by 0 bases and J by 5 bases. Based on the germline V gene (reference sequence), the CDR1 and CDR2 sequences are LNHDA and SQIVND. The CDR3, from cysteine to phenylalanine, totals 17 residues. Of all the DNA, just the CDR3 is kept, 51 bases in frame from base 1. Whole blood was collected in K2EDTA tubes by collaborating institutions according to the institutions' own protocols. For TCRbeta analysis, collaborators shipped samples as frozen whole blood, isolated PBMCs, or DNA extracted from either of those sample types. The sequence was collected from a woman in her 30s with acute or convalescent COVID-19. The chain couples TRBV19 to TRBJ2-1, with TRBD1 tentatively as D gene (5 bases match). Material for sequencing was peripheral blood. CDR3 protein: CASSIDRTPRRNNEQFF. The DNA reads TGTGCCAGTAGTATAGATAGGACACCCCGAAGGAACAATGAGCAGTTCTTC.